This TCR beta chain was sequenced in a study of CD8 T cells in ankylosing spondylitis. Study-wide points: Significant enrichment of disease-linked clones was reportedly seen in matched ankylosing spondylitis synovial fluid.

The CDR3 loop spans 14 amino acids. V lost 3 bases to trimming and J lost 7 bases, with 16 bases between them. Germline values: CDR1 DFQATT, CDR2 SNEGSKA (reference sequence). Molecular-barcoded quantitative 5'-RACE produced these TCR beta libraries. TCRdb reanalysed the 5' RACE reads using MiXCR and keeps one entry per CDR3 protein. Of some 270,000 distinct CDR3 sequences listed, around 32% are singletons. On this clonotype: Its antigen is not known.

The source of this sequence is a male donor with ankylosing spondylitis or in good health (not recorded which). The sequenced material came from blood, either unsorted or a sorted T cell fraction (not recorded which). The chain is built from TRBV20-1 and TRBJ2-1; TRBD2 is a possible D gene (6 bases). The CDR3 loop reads CSARLLRRVNEQFF. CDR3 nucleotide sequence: TGCAGTGCTAGGCTTCTACGGAGGGTAAATGAGCAGTTCTTC.